This entry lists 10 T cell receptor beta chains sequenced from one sample in a study of blood T cells in healthy people across ages. The authors ran a second PCR of 7 to 11 cycles using a sample-barcoded 5' primer and a J-beta primer mix. One entry per CDR3 protein results from TCRdb running MiXCR on the 5' RACE reads. Among 1.5 million to 2 million distinct CDR3 sequences listed, 30% to 40% were seen once. The sample comprised blood. Receptors were obtained from a young woman in good health.

This sequence joins TRBV4-1 and TRBJ1-5; 7 bases match TRBD1. After removal of 2 bases from V and 4 bases from J, the junction contained 8 bases not matched to a gene. Germline-derived CDR1 and CDR2 are MGHRA and YSYEKL. The CDR3 is 16 amino acids. The CDR3 region is CASSQTRDSKNQPQHF. The CDR3 bases are TGCGCCAGCAGCCAAACCAGGGACAGTAAGAATCAGCCCCAGCATTTT.

This clonotype was found a few times. The chain recombines TRBV29-1 with TRBJ2-3; D perhaps matches TRBD2 (6 bases). V lost 5 bases and J lost 11, with 11 bases in between. The V gene's germline CDR1 is SQVTM and CDR2 ANQGSEA. The CDR3 has 10 residues. The CDR3 here is CSVRDLWQYF. The DNA for the CDR3 is TGCAGCGTTCGGGACTTATGGCAGTATTTT.

This clonotype occurred many times. The chain carries TRBV6-2 or TRBV6-3 and TRBJ2-1; D is perhaps TRBD1 or TRBD2 (5 bases each). The CDR3 spans 12 residues. V lost 4 bases and J 7 bases, leaving 8 bases between the germline ends. The germline gives CDR1 MNHEY, CDR2 SVGEGT. The CDR3, as DNA: TGTGCCAGCAGTTCGGGACGGAATGAGCAGTTCTTC. Its protein is CASSSGRNEQFF.

The chain recombines TRBV12-5 with TRBJ2-5; D call uncertain. The CDR3 covers 17 residues. Trimming left V 1 base short and J 3 bases short, with 18 bases between. Germline CDR1 reads LGHNT; CDR2 reads FRNRAP. CDR3: CASGLGTGSSKKETQYF. CDR3 in DNA: TGTGCTAGTGGTTTGGGGACCGGGTCGTCGAAGAAAGAGACCCAGTACTTC.

This clonotype has a single count. This sequence may be a read error, since a much larger clone differs from it by one base. The chain carries TRBV5-1 and TRBJ2-5; D is unclear. Germline V gene data show CDR1 as SGHRS and CDR2 as YFSETQ. Trimming pared 1 base from V and 4 bases from J, leaving 11 bases between. The CDR3 has 14 residues. The CDR3 loop reads CASSLLGYRETQYF. CDR3 nucleotide sequence: TGCGCCAGCAGCTTGTTGGGATACCGAGAGACCCAGTACTTC. Full variable domain (missing parts from reference TRBV5-1 and TRBJ2-5): KAGVTQTPRYLIKTRGQQVTLSCSPISGHRSVSWYQQTPGQGLQFLFEYFSETQRNKGNFPGRFSGRQFSNSRSEMNVSTLELGDSALYLCASSLLGYRETQYFGPGTRLLVL.

The rearrangement joins TRBV5-1 to TRBJ2-7; TRBD2 aligns across 10 bases. The CDR3 contains 14 residues. Per the germline V gene, CDR1 is SGHRS and CDR2 is YFSETQ. J was trimmed by 6 bases and V by 3 bases; bases with no gene match: 6. CDR3 sequence: CASSSFSGRFEQYF. CDR3 nucleotide sequence: TGCGCCAGCAGCTCCTTTAGCGGGAGGTTCGAGCAGTACTTC. Supplemented by reference TRBV5-1 and TRBJ2-7, the full variable domain reads KAGVTQTPRYLIKTRGQQVTLSCSPISGHRSVSWYQQTPGQGLQFLFEYFSETQRNKGNFPGRFSGRQFSNSRSEMNVSTLELGDSALYLCASSSFSGRFEQYFGPGTRLTVT.

This clonotype has only a few counts. The V and J genes are TRBV29-1 and TRBJ1-2; no definite D call. Trimming removed 1 base at V and 3 bases at J, with 18 bases between. Germline V lookup: CDR1 SQVTM, CDR2 ANQGSEA. The CDR3 loop spans 16 amino acids. The CDR3, as DNA: TGCAGCGTTGAAGGGGGTCCGGCCAGGTCCCACTATGGCTACACCTTC. Protein: CSVEGGPARSHYGYTF.

This clonotype came up many times. J is TRBJ1-1 and V is TRBV6-4, with D hard to call. The CDR3 sequence is 14 residues long. Germline lookup yields CDR1 MRHNA and CDR2 SNTAGT. V lost 5 bases and J lost 1, with 11 bases in between. The DNA for the CDR3 is TGTGCCAGCAGTCCTTCTCCGGGGAACACTGAAGCTTTCTTT. It translates to CASSPSPGNTEAFF.

This clonotype came up a few times. The chain combines TRBV7-9 with TRBJ1-1; D gene ambiguous. The germline V gene encodes CDR1 SEHNR and CDR2 FQNEAQ (reference sequence). Trimming cost V 5 bases and J 2 bases, with 15 bases left between them. There are 15 residues in the CDR3. Written as DNA, the CDR3 is TGTGCCAGCAGCCCCCCCTCCGCGAGCAACACTGAAGCTTTCTTT. Amino acid sequence: CASSPPSASNTEAFF.

This chain uses TRBV6-1 with TRBJ2-2, with D perhaps matching TRBD1 or TRBD2 (5 bases each). This CDR3 comprises 17 residues. Trimming left V 2 bases short and J 1 base short, with 14 bases between. CDR1 MNHNS and CDR2 SASEGT come from the germline V gene. As DNA, the CDR3 is TGTGCCAGCAGTGAATTTGTAGGGACCATGAACACCGGGGAGCTGTTTTTT. It codes for CASSEFVGTMNTGELFF.